One sample yielded the 10 T cell receptor beta chains listed below, sequenced in a study of human T cells and chemical hapten exposure. TCRdb independently ran MiXCR on the RACE reads; one entry per CDR3 protein. The sample records about 170,000 distinct CDR3 sequences, 28% being singletons. Time point reported: patch test 3, about 24 weeks after DPC sensitization. Treatment defined: therapeutic diphenylcyclopropenone sensitization with weekly scalp DPC. Sample: whole blood, taken in connection with sensitization to the hapten diphenylcyclopropenone (DPC). These TCRs come from a woman aged 18 to 35 with alopecia areata. Some clones in this sample may be carry-over from other donors' samples.

V usage is TRBV24-1 and J usage is TRBJ2-2; D gene ambiguous. The CDR3 runs to 11 residues. Germline CDR1 reads KGHDR; CDR2 reads SFDVKD. V shed 4 bases and J shed 7 bases, with 3 bases lying between them. The CDR3: CATSEGGELFF. CDR3 DNA sequence: TGTGCCACCAGTGAGGGCGGGGAGCTGTTTTTT.

This clonotype turned up a few times. The rearrangement links TRBV3-1 to TRBJ2-1; TRBD2 might be the D (5 bases). The germline gives CDR1 LGHDT, CDR2 YNNKEL (reference sequence). This CDR3 region has 11 residues. Trimming removed 5 bases from V and 13 bases from J, with 12 bases in between. DNA of the CDR3: TGTGCCAGCAGCGGTCCGGGGTCCCAGTTCTTC. Amino acid sequence: CASSGPGSQFF.

In this sample, this clonotype turned up many times. V and J are TRBV18 and TRBJ1-1; D gene ambiguous. Germline V CDR1 and CDR2: KGHSH, LQKENI. V lost 2 bases to trimming and J lost 0 bases, with 4 bases between them. CDR3 length equals 13 residues. CDR3 nucleotides: TGTGCCAGCTCACCAGCGATGAACACTGAAGCTTTCTTT. It encodes CASSPAMNTEAFF.

This clonotype has only a few counts. This chain joins TRBV20-1 and TRBJ2-7; 7 bases line up with TRBD1. The germline gives CDR1 DFQATT, CDR2 SNEGSKA (reference sequence). This CDR3 contains 12 residues. Trimming at V came to 6 bases and at J to 3 bases, leaving 5 bases not matched to a gene. This chain's CDR3 is CSAPTGNYEQYF. CDR3 DNA: TGCAGTGCCCCGACAGGGAACTACGAGCAGTACTTC.

This clonotype came up a few times. The rearrangement joins TRBV24-1 to TRBJ1-2; a weak D match, TRBD1 (5 bases). Germline CDR1 reads KGHDR; CDR2 reads SFDVKD. The CDR3 consists of 13 residues. Trimming pared 6 bases from V and 8 bases from J, leaving 15 bases between. CDR3 DNA sequence: TGTGCCACCAGTCCAGGACACGGAAAAGGCTACACCTTC. Translation gives CATSPGHGKGYTF.

The V and J genes are TRBV5-4 and TRBJ1-1, with D perhaps TRBD1 (5 bases). CDR1 and CDR2 (germline): SGHNT, YYREEE (reference sequence). The CDR3 loop spans 14 amino acids. The germline V and J ends were trimmed by 2 bases and 3 bases, with 11 bases remaining between them. The CDR3 DNA reads TGTGCCAGCAGCTTCGCCAGGGCGGACACTGAAGCTTTCTTT. This gives the protein CASSFARADTEAFF.

This clonotype was observed a few times. The rearrangement links TRBV6-2 or TRBV6-3 to TRBJ2-3, with TRBD2 matching over 7 bases. The J segment lost 2 bases and the V segment lost 6 bases, leaving 8 bases of the junction unmatched. CDR3 size: 15 residues. CDR1 and CDR2 (germline): MNHEY, SVGEGT. Here the CDR3 DNA reads TGTGCCAGCAGCCCGGCGGGAGTCGCCACAGATACGCAGTATTTT. It translates to CASSPAGVATDTQYF.

The V call is TRBV7-8, the J call TRBJ2-6, with D unresolved. CDR3 length equals 15 residues. The germline CDR1 and CDR2 sequences are SGHVS and FQNEAQ. V dropped 5 bases and J dropped 3 bases, with 11 bases sitting between them. CDR3 coding DNA: TGTGCCAGCAGCCTTATAGGATTTGGGGCCAACGTCCTGACTTTC. The encoded protein is CASSLIGFGANVLTF.

This clonotype has more than one count but fewer than ten. This chain uses TRBV5-6 with TRBJ2-7; TRBD2 is a possible D gene (5 bases). The CDR3 runs 16 residues. The germline V gene encodes CDR1 SGHDT and CDR2 YYEEEE. Trimming stripped 4 bases from V and 0 bases from J, with 17 bases between. The CDR3 here is CASSPTIRDNSYEQYF. CDR3 bases: TGTGCCAGCAGCCCCACGATACGGGATAACTCCTACGAGCAGTACTTC.

In this sample, this clonotype turned up many times. This chain joins TRBV7-2 and TRBJ2-5; D is ambiguous. V lost 4 bases and J 7 bases, leaving 16 bases between the germline ends. Germline CDR1 is SGHTA and CDR2 is FQGNSA. This CDR3 region has 14 residues. CDR3 nucleotides: TGTGCCAGCAGCTCCCCCTTGGCCAGAGGGACCCAGTACTTC. Residues: CASSSPLARGTQYF.